This T cell receptor beta chain derives from a study of T-cell memory formation after mild COVID-19. Study outcomes and limitations: The study detected some responding clones in pre-infection memory, suggesting cross-reactive memory joined. Second-wave clones that peaked on day 37 lacked confirmed SARS-CoV-2 specificity.

Via MiXCR, TCRdb re-called the 5' RACE reads, giving one row per CDR3 protein. Among 580,000 or so distinct CDR3 sequences, 17% were seen once, and the ten largest hold around 8.1%. Per the germline V gene, CDR1 is LNHDA and CDR2 is SQIVND (reference sequence). V was clipped by 0 bases and J by 6 bases; unmatched bases: 5. CDR3 size: 16 residues. This clonotype came up many times. Its antigen is unknown. The clonotype originates from an adult woman who had mild COVID-19 (a few samples of this study predate the infection). Cell type and time point are not known. V and J are TRBV19 and TRBJ1-5; 10 nucleotides align to TRBD1. The specimen sequenced was PBMCs or a T cell subset sorted from them (not recorded which). In DNA form, the CDR3 reads TGTGCCAGTAGTATAGAGACCGGGACAGGGGTTCAGCCCCAGCATTTT. It codes for CASSIETGTGVQPQHF.